This is a list of T cell receptor beta chains from one sample in a study of blood T cells in healthy people across ages. TCRdb redid the calling of the 5' RACE reads with MiXCR, one entry per CDR3 protein. Among 600,000 or so distinct CDR3 sequences, less than 35% were seen once, and the ten largest hold around 16%. The sequenced sample consisted of blood. These TCRs come from a woman aged 80 or over in good health. Both conserved end residues are part of each CDR3. D genes are given only for firm matches. Size tells how often a clone was seen (once, few, many) or the class of an expanded clone, and some rows leave it out.

clone_size,v_call,d_call,j_call,cdr3_nt,cdr3_aa
few,TRBV11-2,NA,TRBJ2-2,TGTGCCAGCAGCTTCCTGGGGGGGAACACCGGGGAGCTGTTTTTT,CASSFLGGNTGELFF
many,TRBV29-1,NA,TRBJ1-4,TGCAGCGGACTAGGTTTGGCCGCGGAGGGGGAAAAACTGTTTTTT,CSGLGLAAEGEKLFF
NA,TRBV7-2,NA,TRBJ2-7,TGTGCCGGCAGCGGCAGGGCCTCCCCCGAGCAGTACTTC,CAGSGRASPEQYF
NA,TRBV20-1,NA,TRBJ2-3,TGCAGTGCTAGTGGTTCGGAGGTCTCGGCAGATACGCAGTATTTT,CSASGSEVSADTQYF
few,TRBV7-8,NA,TRBJ1-5,TGTGCCAGCACCGAACGGGATCCTTATAGCAATCAGCCCCAGCATTTT,CASTERDPYSNQPQHF
NA,TRBV12-3/TRBV12-4,NA,TRBJ2-5,TGTGCCAGCAGTCCCCGCTGGTCCCAAGAGACCCAGTACTTC,CASSPRWSQETQYF
NA,TRBV7-2,NA,TRBJ2-1,TGTGCCAGCAGAAAATCAGGGAAGGCTTACAATGAGCAGTTCTTC,CASRKSGKAYNEQFF
NA,TRBV6-4,NA,TRBJ2-3,TGTGCCAGCAGTGACTCGATGGGCGCAGATACGCAGTATTTT,CASSDSMGADTQYF
many,TRBV29-1,NA,TRBJ1-2,TGCAGCGTTGTCGCGGACTATGGCTACACCTTC,CSVVADYGYTF
many,TRBV12-3/TRBV12-4,TRBD2,TRBJ2-5,TGTGCCAGCAGTTTGGGACTAGCGGGGGGTCAGTACTTC,CASSLGLAGGQYF
many,TRBV20-1,NA,TRBJ2-3,TGCAGTGCTAGGAGAGGAGGAGGGGGCGATGGTCTTCGTCGAGATACGCAGTATTTT,CSARRGGGGDGLRRDTQYF
many,TRBV20-1,NA,TRBJ2-3,TGCAGTGCTAGTGAGGGAGAACCTACGCAGTATTTT,CSASEGEPTQYF
few,TRBV12-3/TRBV12-4,TRBD1,TRBJ1-1,TGTGCCAGCAGTGTGACAGGGGCGAGGGTGGCTTTCTTT,CASSVTGARVAFF
many,TRBV6-1,NA,TRBJ1-6,TGTGCCAGCAGTGAAGGCAGGCTCTCCTTATTAGGCCTCCACTTT,CASSEGRLSLLGLHF
NA,TRBV4-1,TRBD2,TRBJ2-5,TGCGCCAGCAGCCAAGGCCCAGTAGCGGGGGGGCGAGAGACCCAGTACTTC,CASSQGPVAGGRETQYF
NA,TRBV20-1,NA,TRBJ1-5,TGCAGTGCTAGAGATCCCCAGGCGGGGGGGAATCAGCCCCAGCATTTT,CSARDPQAGGNQPQHF
many,TRBV20-1,NA,TRBJ2-7,TGCAGTGCTAGAGATCGGGGGGCAAGGTACGAGCAGTACTTC,CSARDRGARYEQYF
many,TRBV6-5,TRBD1,TRBJ1-2,TGTGCCACCACGGGGACAGGGAGATTCGATGGCTACACCTTC,CATTGTGRFDGYTF
many,TRBV19,NA,TRBJ1-2,TGTGCCAGTAGAGGGCGAAACTATGGCTACACCTTC,CASRGRNYGYTF
many,TRBV6-6,NA,TRBJ1-2,TGTGCCAGCAGTTACCTGTCGGCTGGCTACACCTTC,CASSYLSAGYTF
many,TRBV7-2,NA,TRBJ1-2,TGTGCCAGCAGCTTAGAACGGAACTATGGCTACACCTTC,CASSLERNYGYTF
NA,TRBV7-6,NA,TRBJ2-3,TGTGCCAGCAGCTTGGGGTTTTACACAGATACGCAGTATTTT,CASSLGFYTDTQYF
once,TRBV20-1,NA,TRBJ1-4,TGCAGTGCTCCGTCTCCCTCGGAGACAACTAATGAAAAACGGTTTTTT,CSAPSPSETTNEKRFF
many,TRBV18,NA,TRBJ2-3,TGTGCCAGCTCACCACAGGTTATCACAGATACGCAGTATTTT,CASSPQVITDTQYF
NA,TRBV7-9,NA,TRBJ1-5,TGTGCCAGCAGCTCAGGACAGACCTATCAGCCCCAGCATTTT,CASSSGQTYQPQHF
many,TRBV12-3/TRBV12-4,NA,TRBJ2-7,TGTGCCAGCAGTGCCCCCTGGGGGGGCGCCTACGAGCAGTACTTC,CASSAPWGGAYEQYF
NA,TRBV20-1,NA,TRBJ1-3,TGCAGTGCTCCGTCCGCACCCCCTGGAAACACCATATATTTT,CSAPSAPPGNTIYF
NA,TRBV7-3,NA,TRBJ2-1,TGTGCCAGCAGCTCCCCAGCGAACAATGAGCAGTTCTTC,CASSSPANNEQFF
once,TRBV20-1,TRBD2,TRBJ2-7,TGCAGTGCTAGAATCCGGGGGGACGAGCAGTACTTC,CSARIRGDEQYF
few,TRBV4-2,NA,TRBJ1-1,TGTGCCAGCAGCCAAGAGGGATTAGCGAACACTGAAGCTTTCTTT,CASSQEGLANTEAFF
NA,TRBV5-5,NA,TRBJ1-5,TGTGCCAGCAGCTTGAAGGGGGACCTTAGCAATCAGCCCCAGCATTTT,CASSLKGDLSNQPQHF
few,TRBV5-1,TRBD1,TRBJ1-2,TGCGCCAGCAGCCCGTCCCGGGACAGGGGCCGGGGGTATGGCTACACCTTC,CASSPSRDRGRGYGYTF